This section outlines one T cell receptor beta chain sequence together with its context. The source of the sample is a study of shared clonotypes between healthy human individuals. Profiling relied on immunoSEQ multiplex PCR, and the TCRdb table lists in-frame clones only, not all of them. The repertoire holds 2 million to 2.5 million clones, with over 85% as singletons. The V segment lost 2 bases and the J segment 6 bases; nucleotides outside the gene matches: 5. Looked up from germline, CDR1 is LNHNV and CDR2 is YYDKDF (reference sequence). CDR3 length equals 14 residues. This chain connects TRBV15 to TRBJ2-7; 9 bases match TRBD2. The specimen sequenced was naive CD4+ T cells from PBMCs. The subset here: CD45RA+ positively selected. The receptor's source is a man between 18 and 35 years old in good health. Some clones in this sample may be carry-over from other donors' samples. The CDR3 DNA follows: TGTGCCACCAGCAGAAGACTAGCGGACAGCGAGCAGTACTTC. Protein sequence: CATSRRLADSEQYF.